These 15 T cell receptor beta chains were sequenced from one sample in a study of T cells in narcolepsy (dated by TCRdb to 2016 to 2019). Preparation of the library involved the immunoSEQ multiplex PCR assay. Here the immuneACCESS table is served through TCRdb, limited to in-frame sequences with V and J called. Missing clones are a known gap in these copies; in checked studies unresolved V genes cover under half, and the rest lacks a known reason. The sample table holds roughly 30,000 clones, of which 81% were seen once. Together, the top ten hold 2% to 2.5% of the sample. Sequencing was done on a sample of memory (CD45RA-) CD4+ T cells from blood. According to the study, the label for this sample's cell subset or site signals: memory T cells sorted ex vivo from peripheral blood. Every receptor here comes from a human donor in good health.

CDR3 DNA: TGTGCCAGCAGTGCGTTGGAGGGAGGTGGAAACATTCAGTACTTC. The encoded protein is CASSALEGGGNIQYF. The V and J genes are TRBV9 and TRBJ2-4, with a weak D call TRBD2 (6 bases). Trimming removed 5 bases from V and 6 bases from J, with 18 bases in between. The V gene's germline CDR1 is SGDLS and CDR2 YYNGEE. The CDR3 covers 15 residues.

The gene calls are TRBV5-1 and TRBJ2-3; the D is unclear. Germline values: CDR1 SGHRS, CDR2 YFSETQ. The V gene lost 4 bases and the J gene lost 1 base, with 13 bases spanning the gap. CDR3 length: 15 amino acids. This CDR3 reads CASSLGVERTDTQYF. The CDR3 nucleotides are TGCGCCAGCAGCCTTGGAGTAGAACGCACAGATACGCAGTATTTT.

This clone was recorded once. J is TRBJ1-1 and V is TRBV7-8; unclear D gene. The germline CDR1 and CDR2 sequences are SGHVS and FQNEAQ. CDR3 length equals 14 residues. V was shortened by 5 bases and J by 0 bases, with 10 bases between the two germline ends. The CDR3 here is CASSLVRMNTEAFF. The CDR3 bases are TGTGCCAGCAGCCTTGTCCGAATGAACACTGAAGCTTTCTTT.

This rearrangement joins TRBV5-1 to TRBJ2-1, with TRBD2 as a possible D gene (5 bases). From germline, CDR1 is SGHRS and CDR2 YFSETQ. The CDR3 length is 14 residues. The V gene lost 5 bases and the J gene lost 5 bases, with 14 bases spanning the gap. The CDR3 DNA reads TGCGCCAGCAGGCGGAGTAGCGAGAACAATGAGCAGTTCTTC. Translation gives CASRRSSENNEQFF.

Concerning this clone: The sample has other DNA sequences that encode this CDR3 too. This chain links TRBV18 with TRBJ1-3; D perhaps matches TRBD1 (5 bases). This CDR3 spans 12 amino acids. Germline CDR1 is KGHSH and CDR2 is LQKENI. The germline V and J ends were trimmed by 6 bases and 4 bases, with 7 bases remaining between them. The CDR3: CASSQGGNTIYF. Here the CDR3 DNA reads TGTGCCAGCTCCCAGGGAGGAAACACCATATATTTT.

Here the CDR3 DNA reads TGTGCCAGCAGCTTATTGGGGAATGGGGCCAACGTCCTGACTTTC. It is translated as CASSLLGNGANVLTF. The chain has TRBV7-9 and TRBJ2-6; D call uncertain. The CDR3 is 15 residues long. The V and J ends lost 2 bases and 3 bases respectively, with 8 bases between them. Germline V lookup: CDR1 SEHNR, CDR2 FQNEAQ (reference sequence).

CDR3 region: CASSQDRVDSPLHF. The DNA for the CDR3 is TGTGCCAGCAGCCAAGACAGGGTAGATTCACCCCTCCACTTT. The rearrangement links TRBV5-6 to TRBJ1-6, with 7 bases that match TRBD1. The CDR3 contains 14 residues. V shed 4 bases and J 8 bases; nucleotides not matched to a gene: 6. Per germline, CDR1 SGHDT and CDR2 YYEEEE. The full variable domain, its missing parts supplied by reference TRBV5-6 and TRBJ1-6, is DAGVTQSPTHLIKTRGQQVTLRCSPKSGHDTVSWYQQALGQGPQFIFQYYEEEERQRGNFPDRFSGHQFPNYSSELNVNALLLGDSALYLCASSQDRVDSPLHFGNGTRLTVT.

V and J are TRBV9 and TRBJ1-2, with 10 bases identical to TRBD1. The germline CDR1 and CDR2 sequences are SGDLS and YYNGEE. CDR3 length: 15 residues. The junction had 10 bases not matched to a gene; V was cut back by 2 bases and J by 9 bases. CDR3 DNA sequence: TGTGCCAGCAGCGTCAGCCGGACAGGGGGTTATCGCTACACCTTC. Protein sequence: CASSVSRTGGYRYTF.

V usage is TRBV13 and J usage is TRBJ2-1; D may be TRBD1 (5 bases). Trimming took 0 bases from V and 12 from J, leaving 18 bases between them. Germline assignment: CDR1 PRHDT and CDR2 FYEKMQ (reference sequence). This CDR3 is 15 amino acids long. DNA for the CDR3: TGTGCCAGCAGCTTAGGCCGGTTCCAGGGAATTCCGCAGTTCTTC. Its translation: CASSLGRFQGIPQFF.

This chain connects TRBV6-6 to TRBJ1-4; 8 nucleotides agree with TRBD1. CDR3 size: 12 residues. The germline CDR1 and CDR2 sequences are MNHNY and SVGAGI (reference sequence). Trimming removed 6 bases from V and 10 bases from J; junction bases left unmatched: 4. This CDR3 is CASSQQGGKLFF. Here the CDR3 DNA reads TGTGCCAGCAGCCAACAGGGGGGAAAACTGTTTTTT.

This clone was seen only once. The J gene is TRBJ2-7, the V gene TRBV7-9, with D unclear. Deletions cut 1 base from V and 0 bases from J, with 7 bases between. Germline CDR1 reads SEHNR; CDR2 reads FQNEAQ (reference sequence). The CDR3 has 14 residues. The CDR3 DNA sequence: TGTGCCAGCAGCTTAGGCCAGAGCTCCTACGAGCAGTACTTC. Its translation: CASSLGQSSYEQYF.

The CDR3: CASSHEGLGEQFF. As DNA, the CDR3 is TGTGCCAGCAGCCACGAGGGGTTGGGTGAGCAGTTCTTC. The chain links TRBV6-5 to TRBJ2-1, with D possibly being TRBD1 or TRBD2 (5 bases each). The V end lost 6 bases, the J end lost 9 bases, and 15 bases lay between the germline ends. The CDR3 runs to 13 residues. CDR1 is MNHEY and CDR2 is SVGAGI in the germline V gene.

This clone was detected only once. The gene calls are TRBV7-2 and TRBJ1-2; the D gene is possibly TRBD1 (5 bases). Germline CDR1 and CDR2: SGHTA and FQGNSA. CDR3 length equals 14 residues. V shed 1 base and J shed 8 bases, with 14 bases lying between them. Here the CDR3 DNA reads TGTGCCAGCAGCTTAGGTGGCAGGGATAGAGGCTACACCTTC. Its protein product is CASSLGGRDRGYTF.

This chain joins TRBV7-6 and TRBJ2-5; tentatively, D is TRBD2 (6 bases). Trimming took off 5 bases at V and 2 bases at J, with 15 bases between the two ends. Germline V gene sequence: CDR1 SGHVS, CDR2 FNYEAQ. The CDR3 totals 15 residues. The CDR3 nucleotides are TGTGCCAGCAGCCCCACCCCCAGCGGGCAAGAGACCCAGTACTTC. As protein: CASSPTPSGQETQYF. Combining the CDR3 with reference TRBV7-6 and TRBJ2-5 gives the whole variable domain GAGVSQSPRYKVTKRGQDVALRCDPISGHVSLYWYRQALGQGPEFLTYFNYEAQQDKSGLPNDRFSAERPEGSISTLTIQRTEQRDSAMYRCASSPTPSGQETQYFGPGTRLLVL.

This clone appeared a few times. This rearrangement joins TRBV5-4 to TRBJ2-3, with D perhaps TRBD1 (6 bases). V lost 5 bases to trimming and J lost 6 bases, with 19 bases between them. CDR1 is SGHNT, CDR2 YYREEE, per germline (reference sequence). The CDR3 is 15 residues long. CDR3 sequence reads: CASSSQGRHQDTQYF. The DNA for the CDR3 is TGTGCCAGCAGTTCACAGGGTAGGCACCAGGATACGCAGTATTTT.